This TCR beta chain was recovered during a study of T-cell reconstitution after alpha-beta-depleted transplantation in children. Study-wide points: Alpha-beta T cells about two months after transplant reportedly derived from several hundred expanded graft clones. After one year, T-cell counts and TCRbeta diversity mostly came from new T cells. Surviving recipient T cells and thymic progenitors underlay high day-60 TCRbeta diversity in some patients.

In regard to this clonotype: What it binds is unknown.

The CDR3 extends over 10 amino acids. V lost 6 bases and J lost 9, with 9 bases in between. Per the germline V gene, CDR1 is DFQATT and CDR2 is SNEGSKA (reference sequence). As it was prepared, the TCRbeta library received unique molecular identifiers. In TCRdb, the PCR reads were re-called with MiXCR into one record per CDR3 protein. Of a few hundred thousand distinct CDR3 sequences listed, roughly 16% are singletons. The chain recombines TRBV20-1 with TRBJ2-1, with no clear D. This sequence originates from a boy under three years old who had a stem cell transplant for Wiskott-Aldrich syndrome, so the T cells may come from the graft donor. Sequenced here: PBMCs, mostly from graft donor cells, sampled 360 days after TCRalphabeta/CD19-depleted stem cell transplant. The CDR3 loop is CSANRAEQFF. The CDR3 DNA is TGCAGTGCAAACAGAGCTGAGCAGTTCTTC.